This is a list of T cell receptor beta chains from one sample in a study of T cells in localized non-small cell lung cancer. Assay: immunoSEQ multiplex PCR; the TCRdb copy retains only in-frame clones and omits some. Seen here are about 26,000 clones, 75% to 85% observed once, and the top ten hold approximately 4%. The sequenced sample was peripheral blood, obtained before any cancer treatment. Receptors were obtained from a woman aged 40 to 75 with stage I lung adenocarcinoma. Each CDR3 is given with its conserved first and last residue.

V gene,J gene,CDR3 protein
TRBV5-6,TRBJ1-6,CASSLTGGGSPLHF
TRBV4-3,TRBJ1-4,CASSQDGRHNNEKLFF
TRBV29-1,TRBJ2-7,CSVEGQGDEQYF
TRBV7-2,TRBJ2-1,CASSEGLAGGGEQFF
TRBV7-9,TRBJ2-7,CASSPPLTGSSYEQYF
TRBV2,TRBJ1-6,CASRGPNSPLHF
TRBV29-1,TRBJ1-1,CSAILLAGRAFF
TRBV4-3,TRBJ2-2,CASSLGGTNTGELFF
TRBV27,TRBJ1-2,CASSSWGTAGYGYTF
TRBV5-5,TRBJ2-2,CASSPRQGPTGELFF
TRBV5-1,TRBJ2-5,CASSQTGRGGLQETQYF
TRBV7-8,TRBJ1-2,CASSLGTASNYGYTF
TRBV19,TRBJ1-1,CASSSRDRGITEAFF
TRBV7-2,TRBJ1-1,CASSLDVAKAFF
TRBV5-4,TRBJ2-7,CASSLVGGSDEQYF
TRBV19,TRBJ1-2,CASSPGQGARGYTF